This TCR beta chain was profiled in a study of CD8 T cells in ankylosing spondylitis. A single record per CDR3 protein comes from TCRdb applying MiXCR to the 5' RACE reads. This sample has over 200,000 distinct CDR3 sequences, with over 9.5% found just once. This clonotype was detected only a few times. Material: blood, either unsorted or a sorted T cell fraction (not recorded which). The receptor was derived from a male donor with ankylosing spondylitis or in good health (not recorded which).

CDR3 nucleotides: TGCAGCGTTGAAGATCCGGCAGGGACGTTCTACAATGAGCAGTTCTTC. Encoded protein: CSVEDPAGTFYNEQFF. The V gene is TRBV29-1, the J gene TRBJ2-1; D may correspond to TRBD1 or TRBD2 (5 bases each). V shed 0 bases and J shed 3 bases, with 15 bases lying between them. The germline gives CDR1 SQVTM, CDR2 ANQGSEA. The CDR3 totals 16 residues.